Sequencing of this T cell receptor beta chain was carried out in a study of identical twins (dated by TCRdb to 2015 to 2016). In the study overall: To test whether fetal clonotypes persist, the study used deep sequencing on TCR alpha and beta repertoires from monozygotic twins, unrelated adults of various ages, and cord blood. To rule out contamination, replicate twin experiments were performed at different times with different library preparation protocols.

The CDR3 spans 16 residues, from the cysteine through the phenylalanine. CDR3 DNA is the only sequence kept; it has 48 bases, read in frame from the first base. At the junction V is shortened by 4 bases and J by 6 bases; bases outside the gene matches: 6. CDR1 and CDR2 are read off the germline V gene as SNHLY and FYNNEI. Libraries were constructed by 5' RACE. Sequenced using an Illumina HiSeq 2000. Template switching added a universal primer binding site, and the final cDNA carried a unique molecular identifier that allowed TCR cDNA molecules to be counted accurately. Specific primers in the conserved constant-segment region were used to synthesize first-strand cDNA for TCR alpha and beta chains. Each cDNA library was double barcoded, with a SMART-Mk sample barcode plus Illumina barcodes, to control for contamination. TruSeq adapter sequences, together with Illumina sample barcodes, were added in two successive PCR steps. TCR alpha and beta cDNA libraries were sequenced on the Illumina HiSeq platform with custom primers. In the paper's pipeline: MiGEC processed the raw reads to extract unique molecular identifiers, while MiXCR was used to determine the CDR3 positions. For each individual, recombination models were inferred using an EM algorithm with the repgenHMM and IGoR tools. The tcR package in R was used for shared clonotype analysis, with sharing normalized by the product of cloneset sizes. To study raw recombination without the effects of thymic and clonal selection, out-of-frame nonproductive sequences were analyzed. TCRdb applied fastp at Q25 and MiXCR to the public reads, then kept only in-frame beta chains. Identical CDR3 proteins give one entry, which carries the most common genes and DNA. The V and J calls reflect TCRdb's pipeline rather than the authors' work. The sample table holds about 920,000 distinct CDR3 sequences, of which around an eighth were seen once. 1.5% to 2% of the sample rests with the top ten.

Every donor was a healthy Caucasian. The twin cohort comprised three pairs of female monozygotic twins, all aged roughly 18 to 30 years. Peripheral blood mononuclear cells were the source from which RNA for the TCR libraries was isolated. Findings and caveats that apply to the study as a whole: Fewer insertions were carried by abundant cord blood beta clonotypes; a weaker similar trend was observed in young adult naive repertoires, while no such trend was observed in memory repertoires. Invariant T cells such as MAIT and iNKT could partly confound zero-insertion analyses, although diverse VJ usage argued against such confounding for most clonotypes. Excess twin sharing in beta out-of-frame sequences was weaker because fewer shared sequences lowered the signal-to-noise ratio. Out-of-frame TCR alpha sequences shared between twins showed an excess of low generation-probability sequences compared with coincidental sharing between unrelated individuals. Recombination models systematically underestimated out-of-frame TCR alpha sharing in monozygotic twins but agreed with sharing between unrelated individuals. Because the same donors could not be followed over many years, conclusions were based on cross-sectional statistical analysis.

Worth noting for this clonotype: It lacks a known antigen. No much larger clonotype is one base removed from it; base qualities were not supplied.

These data are also associated with another study on yellow fever vaccine responses in identical twins. As the second paper documents: According to the authors, in identical twins the way T cells responded to vaccination appeared partly convergent and partly personalized. The study precisely tracked vaccine-responding T cell clones in identical twins.

The sequence links TRBV2 to TRBJ2-3; TRBD2 aligns with 14 central bases. Sample: PBMCs. The receptor was isolated from a woman between 18 and 29 years old in good health. The CDR3 reads CASSGGGLAGGDTQYF. The DNA sequence reads TGTGCCAGCAGTGGAGGCGGACTAGCGGGAGGTGATACGCAGTATTTT.